Listed below are T cell receptor beta chains from one sample, sequenced in a study of blood T cell repertoires in COVID-19. The assay was immunoSEQ multiplex PCR, and TCRdb's table has in-frame clones only and misses some. The table has hundreds of thousands of clones, more than 85% seen once; the top ten hold 3%. Sequenced material: peripheral blood. The receptor set was obtained from a man aged 60-69 years with acute or convalescent COVID-19. Both conserved end residues are part of each CDR3. The D gene is left open where the match is weak. Only part of the rows carry a size: once, few, many, or a class if the clone is expanded.

v_gene: TRBV13
j_gene: TRBJ2-7
abundance: -
d_gene: -
CDR3nt: TGTGCCAGCAGCCCAGGCTCAGATTACTACGAGCAGTACTTC
CDR3aa: CASSPGSDYYEQYF

v_gene: TRBV5-4
j_gene: TRBJ2-7
abundance: many
d_gene: -
CDR3nt: TGTGCCAGCAGCTCAAGCGACAGCTCCTACGAGCAGTACTTC
CDR3aa: CASSSSDSSYEQYF

v_gene: TRBV3-1/TRBV3-2
j_gene: TRBJ2-7
abundance: once
d_gene: TRBD2
CDR3nt: TGTGCCAGCAGCCCCTGGACTAGTCACTACGAGCAGTACTTC
CDR3aa: CASSPWTSHYEQYF

v_gene: TRBV28
j_gene: TRBJ1-1
abundance: few
d_gene: TRBD1
CDR3nt: TGTGCCAGCAGTTTTGGGGACCGACAGGGGAGGGCTGAAGCTTTCTTT
CDR3aa: CASSFGDRQGRAEAFF

v_gene: TRBV28
j_gene: TRBJ1-2
abundance: -
d_gene: TRBD1
CDR3nt: TGTGCCAGCAGCCTCGGACAGGGGTATGGCTACACCTTC
CDR3aa: CASSLGQGYGYTF

v_gene: TRBV24-1
j_gene: TRBJ2-5
abundance: few
d_gene: -
CDR3nt: TGTGCCACCTCCCAGGGGGAGACCCAGTACTTC
CDR3aa: CATSQGETQYF

v_gene: TRBV6-4
j_gene: TRBJ1-1
abundance: few
d_gene: TRBD1
CDR3nt: TGTGCCAGCGGATGGGACAGGAACACTGAAGCTTTCTTT
CDR3aa: CASGWDRNTEAFF

v_gene: TRBV28
j_gene: TRBJ2-3
abundance: -
d_gene: -
CDR3nt: TGTGCCAGCAGTTCCCGACAGGGAGCGGGTACGCAGTATTTT
CDR3aa: CASSSRQGAGTQYF

v_gene: TRBV5-4
j_gene: TRBJ1-1
abundance: -
d_gene: TRBD1
CDR3nt: TGTGCCAGCAGCAACGGACAGGAGGTTGAAGCTTTCTTT
CDR3aa: CASSNGQEVEAFF

v_gene: TRBV14
j_gene: TRBJ1-2
abundance: few
d_gene: -
CDR3nt: TGTGCCAGCAGTCCACGAGGGTTCGTCTACACCTTC
CDR3aa: CASSPRGFVYTF

v_gene: TRBV7-2
j_gene: TRBJ2-5
abundance: few
d_gene: TRBD2
CDR3nt: TGTGCCAGCAGCCGGGGACTAGCGGGGGGGCGAGAGACCCAGTACTTC
CDR3aa: CASSRGLAGGRETQYF

v_gene: TRBV19
j_gene: TRBJ2-1
abundance: -
d_gene: TRBD1
CDR3nt: TGTGCCAGTAGTATGGTTCAGGGGGCGGCCTACAATGAGCAGTTCTTC
CDR3aa: CASSMVQGAAYNEQFF

v_gene: TRBV11-2
j_gene: TRBJ1-2
abundance: -
d_gene: TRBD1
CDR3nt: TGTGCCAGCAGCTTAGTTCCGGGACAGGGACGTAACTATGGCTACACCTTC
CDR3aa: CASSLVPGQGRNYGYTF

v_gene: TRBV19
j_gene: TRBJ1-1
abundance: -
d_gene: -
CDR3nt: TGTGCCAGTAGTAGTTCCGGGAACACTGAAGCTTTCTTT
CDR3aa: CASSSSGNTEAFF

v_gene: TRBV30
j_gene: TRBJ1-2
abundance: -
d_gene: -
CDR3nt: TGTGCCTGGTTTCCTCCCCCGGGCAGGGGCTATGGCTACACCTTC
CDR3aa: CAWFPPPGRGYGYTF

v_gene: TRBV23-1
j_gene: TRBJ1-1
abundance: -
d_gene: -
CDR3nt: TGCGCCAGCAGTCAATTGGGGGGGGATAACACTGAAGCTTTCTTT
CDR3aa: CASSQLGGDNTEAFF

v_gene: TRBV5-8
j_gene: TRBJ2-3
abundance: -
d_gene: TRBD2
CDR3nt: TGTGCCAGCAACAACCTGGGGGGGACCACAGATACGCAGTATTTT
CDR3aa: CASNNLGGTTDTQYF

v_gene: TRBV29-1
j_gene: TRBJ1-2
abundance: -
d_gene: -
CDR3nt: TGCAGCGTTGCCACAGGGACGGGCTATGGCTACACCTTC
CDR3aa: CSVATGTGYGYTF

v_gene: TRBV5-1
j_gene: TRBJ2-3
abundance: -
d_gene: -
CDR3nt: TGCGCCAGCAGCTTGGCCGTAGCCACAGATACGCAGTATTTT
CDR3aa: CASSLAVATDTQYF

v_gene: TRBV30
j_gene: TRBJ2-1
abundance: few
d_gene: TRBD1
CDR3nt: TGTGCCTGGAGTGTTGGTGGACAGGGGGGCGAGTTCTTC
CDR3aa: CAWSVGGQGGEFF

v_gene: TRBV7-8
j_gene: TRBJ1-1
abundance: -
d_gene: TRBD1
CDR3nt: TGTGCCAGCAGCCCAGGGGGGAACAGGCTCCACACTGAAGCTTTCTTT
CDR3aa: CASSPGGNRLHTEAFF

v_gene: TRBV9
j_gene: TRBJ1-2
abundance: -
d_gene: -
CDR3nt: TGTGCCAGCAGCGGGGGGGAAAACTATGGCTACACCTTC
CDR3aa: CASSGGENYGYTF

v_gene: TRBV28
j_gene: TRBJ1-2
abundance: -
d_gene: -
CDR3nt: TGTGCCGCGGCGGCCTATGGCTACACCTTC
CDR3aa: CAAAAYGYTF

v_gene: TRBV15
j_gene: TRBJ2-3
abundance: -
d_gene: TRBD2
CDR3nt: TGTGCCACCAGCAGAGATCTTCTGGGGGGGGTCACAGATACGCAGTATTTT
CDR3aa: CATSRDLLGGVTDTQYF

v_gene: TRBV28
j_gene: TRBJ1-1
abundance: -
d_gene: -
CDR3nt: TGTGCCAGCAGTTGGAATGGTGGGAGTGGGAACACTGAAGCTTTCTTT
CDR3aa: CASSWNGGSGNTEAFF

v_gene: TRBV18
j_gene: TRBJ2-7
abundance: -
d_gene: -
CDR3nt: TGTGCCAGCTCACCACCCCCGACAGGCTACGAGCAGTACTTC
CDR3aa: CASSPPPTGYEQYF

v_gene: TRBV28
j_gene: TRBJ1-5
abundance: -
d_gene: -
CDR3nt: TGTGCCAGCAGTTTTGGCAGGGTGTTTCAGCCCCAGCATTTT
CDR3aa: CASSFGRVFQPQHF

v_gene: TRBV9
j_gene: TRBJ1-4
abundance: -
d_gene: -
CDR3nt: TGTGCCAGCAGCGTCCTGGGAGGGTCTAATGAAAAACTGTTTTTT
CDR3aa: CASSVLGGSNEKLFF

v_gene: TRBV28
j_gene: TRBJ1-1
abundance: -
d_gene: TRBD1
CDR3nt: TGTGCCAGCAGTCTAAGGACAGGCCTAAACACTGAAGCTTTCTTT
CDR3aa: CASSLRTGLNTEAFF

v_gene: TRBV24-1
j_gene: TRBJ1-5
abundance: few
d_gene: TRBD1
CDR3nt: TGTGCCACCAGTGATTTGGCAACGGACAGGGAAAATCAGCCCCAGCATTTT
CDR3aa: CATSDLATDRENQPQHF

v_gene: TRBV28
j_gene: TRBJ1-2
abundance: -
d_gene: TRBD1
CDR3nt: TGTGCCAGCAGATCCCCGACAGGGGGAGTCTATGGCTACACCTTC
CDR3aa: CASRSPTGGVYGYTF

v_gene: TRBV7-6
j_gene: TRBJ1-3
abundance: once
d_gene: TRBD1
CDR3nt: TGTGCCAGCAGCTTAAATGTCGGACAGGGGTGGGGAAACACCATATATTTT
CDR3aa: CASSLNVGQGWGNTIYF

v_gene: TRBV7-2
j_gene: TRBJ2-7
abundance: -
d_gene: -
CDR3nt: TGTGCCAGCAGCTTAGCGCTGGGCAGCTCGGATCCCTACGAGCAGTACTTC
CDR3aa: CASSLALGSSDPYEQYF

v_gene: TRBV18
j_gene: TRBJ2-1
abundance: -
d_gene: -
CDR3nt: TGTGCCAGCTCACAGTCAGGTGACCCGCATAGTGATGAGCAGTTCTTC
CDR3aa: CASSQSGDPHSDEQFF

v_gene: TRBV19
j_gene: TRBJ1-5
abundance: -
d_gene: TRBD1
CDR3nt: TGTGCCAGTAGTATAATAGGTCAGGGGGGCGGCCAGCCCCAGCATTTT
CDR3aa: CASSIIGQGGGQPQHF

v_gene: TRBV2
j_gene: TRBJ1-6
abundance: -
d_gene: -
CDR3nt: TGTGCCAGCGTGGGAGATGGTAATTCACCCCTCCACTTT
CDR3aa: CASVGDGNSPLHF

v_gene: TRBV6-5
j_gene: TRBJ2-5
abundance: -
d_gene: TRBD2
CDR3nt: TGTGCCAGCTCGCTAGCGGTACAAGAGACCCAGTACTTC
CDR3aa: CASSLAVQETQYF

v_gene: TRBV15
j_gene: TRBJ2-7
abundance: once
d_gene: TRBD1
CDR3nt: TGTGCCACCAGCAGAGGGGGAACAGGGGGCTTTTTCGAGCAGTACTTC
CDR3aa: CATSRGGTGGFFEQYF

v_gene: TRBV11-2
j_gene: TRBJ2-2
abundance: -
d_gene: -
CDR3nt: TGTGCCAGCAGCTTAGTTTACTCCGGGGAGCTGTTTTTT
CDR3aa: CASSLVYSGELFF

v_gene: TRBV10-1
j_gene: TRBJ2-2
abundance: -
d_gene: -
CDR3nt: TGCGCCAGCAGTCTTTCCGGACTCGCGAACACCGGGGAGCTGTTTTTT
CDR3aa: CASSLSGLANTGELFF

v_gene: TRBV18
j_gene: TRBJ1-5
abundance: -
d_gene: -
CDR3nt: TGTGCCAGCTCACCTCCGGACGGGACTGGCAATCAGCCCCAGCATTTT
CDR3aa: CASSPPDGTGNQPQHF

v_gene: TRBV25-1
j_gene: TRBJ1-2
abundance: -
d_gene: -
CDR3nt: TGTGCCAGCAGTGAATATTTCGGCGCGGAGTATGGCTACACCTTC
CDR3aa: CASSEYFGAEYGYTF

v_gene: TRBV2
j_gene: TRBJ2-5
abundance: -
d_gene: TRBD2
CDR3nt: TGTGCCAGCAGTGATCGGGCTAGCGGGGGGCAAGAGACCCAGTACTTC
CDR3aa: CASSDRASGGQETQYF

v_gene: TRBV19
j_gene: TRBJ2-2
abundance: -
d_gene: -
CDR3nt: TGTGCCACACGGGGGAGCTGGATGACCGGGGAGCTGTTTTTT
CDR3aa: CATRGSWMTGELFF

v_gene: TRBV7-2
j_gene: TRBJ2-7
abundance: many
d_gene: -
CDR3nt: TGTGCCAGCAGCTCTGATGACAGGAGGCCCTACGAGCAGTACTTC
CDR3aa: CASSSDDRRPYEQYF

v_gene: TRBV5-1
j_gene: TRBJ2-6
abundance: -
d_gene: TRBD2
CDR3nt: TGCGCCAGCAGCTTAGGCGGGAGCTCTGGGGCCAACGTCCTGACTTTC
CDR3aa: CASSLGGSSGANVLTF